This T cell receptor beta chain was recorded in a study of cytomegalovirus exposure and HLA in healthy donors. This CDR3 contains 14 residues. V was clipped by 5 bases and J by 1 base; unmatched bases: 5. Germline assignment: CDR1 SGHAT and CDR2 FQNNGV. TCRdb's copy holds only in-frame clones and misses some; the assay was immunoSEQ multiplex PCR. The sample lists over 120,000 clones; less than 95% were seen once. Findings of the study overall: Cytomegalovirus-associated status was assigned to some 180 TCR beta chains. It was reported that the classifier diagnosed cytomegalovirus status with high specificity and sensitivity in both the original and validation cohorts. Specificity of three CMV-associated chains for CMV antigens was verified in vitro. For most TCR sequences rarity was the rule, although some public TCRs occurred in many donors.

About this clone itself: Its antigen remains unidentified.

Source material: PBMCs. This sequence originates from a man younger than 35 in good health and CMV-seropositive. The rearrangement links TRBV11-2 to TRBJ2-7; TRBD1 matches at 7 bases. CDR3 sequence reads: CASSIATGSYEQYF. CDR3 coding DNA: TGTGCCAGCAGCATCGCGACAGGGTCCTACGAGCAGTACTTC.